One and the same sample provided the 10 T cell receptor beta chains below, sequenced in a study of shared clonotypes between healthy human individuals. Here immunoSEQ multiplex PCR was the method, and the copy in TCRdb shows in-frame clones only, minus some. The sample has roughly 2,500,000 clones, under 95% seen once; the top ten hold about 0.38%. Sequencing used naive CD4+ T cells from PBMCs. Subset here: CD45RA+ positively selected. These receptors came from a man between 18 and 35 years old in good health. Some clones in this sample may be carry-over from other donors' samples.

J is TRBJ2-2 and V is TRBV19; D is undetermined. CDR3 length: 15 residues. The V end was cut by 5 bases, the J end by 3 bases, with 13 bases between. The germline V gene encodes CDR1 LNHDA and CDR2 SQIVND (reference sequence). The CDR3 DNA reads as TGTGCCAGTAGTTCCCGGGCCCAGGACACCGGGGAGCTGTTTTTT. Its protein is CASSSRAQDTGELFF.

The chain recombines TRBV2 with TRBJ2-1; D is possibly TRBD1 (6 bases). The CDR3 spans 16 residues. Trimming stripped 11 bases from V and 0 bases from J, with 20 bases between. CDR1 is SNHLY, CDR2 FYNNEI, per germline. The CDR3 nucleotides are TGTGCCTGCCCGGGCAGGAGAGGGGGCTCCTACAATGAGCAGTTCTTC. This translates into CACPGRRGGSYNEQFF.

This chain joins TRBV29-1 and TRBJ2-1, with D possibly TRBD2 on 7 matching bases. The CDR3 loop spans 14 amino acids. The germline CDR1 and CDR2 sequences are SQVTM and ANQGSEA. V was pared by 6 bases and J by 4 bases, with 16 bases between. The CDR3 DNA follows: TGCAGCGTCCCGGCAGGGGAGGGTTACAATGAGCAGTTCTTC. Amino acid sequence: CSVPAGEGYNEQFF.

The J gene is TRBJ2-6, the V gene TRBV30; D unclear. The germline CDR1 and CDR2 sequences are GTSNPN and SVGIG (reference sequence). The CDR3 totals 13 residues. The V end was cut by 5 bases, the J end by 2 bases, with 7 bases between. Written as DNA, the CDR3 is TGTGCCTGGGACCTGGCTGGGGCCAACGTCCTGACTTTC. The encoded protein is CAWDLAGANVLTF.

The chain combines TRBV9 with TRBJ2-3; D is possibly TRBD1 or TRBD2 (5 bases each). V gave up 3 bases and J gave up 1 base, with 12 bases separating them. Germline CDR1 and CDR2: SGDLS and YYNGEE. This CDR3 region has 15 residues. In DNA form, the CDR3 reads TGTGCCAGCAGCGCCCGGGACGCACGCACAGATACGCAGTATTTT. Translated: CASSARDARTDTQYF.

The chain joins TRBV9 to TRBJ2-2, with 7 bases identical to TRBD1. The CDR3 has 15 residues. Trimming at V came to 2 bases and at J to 1 base, leaving 2 bases not matched to a gene. Germline CDR1 reads SGDLS; CDR2 reads YYNGEE. CDR3: CASSVGQVNTGELFF. As DNA, the CDR3 is TGTGCCAGCAGCGTCGGACAGGTGAACACCGGGGAGCTGTTTTTT.

The J gene is TRBJ1-5, the V gene TRBV29-1, with D perhaps matching TRBD1 (6 bases). CDR3 size: 13 residues. Trimming pared 4 bases from V and 7 bases from J, leaving 14 bases between. Germline lookup yields CDR1 SQVTM and CDR2 ANQGSEA. DNA for the CDR3: TGCAGCGTTGGAGCTGGGGGCGGGCAGCCCCAGCATTTT. Its protein product is CSVGAGGGQPQHF.

The rearrangement links TRBV6-5 to TRBJ1-2, with TRBD1 matching over 10 bases. Trimming at V came to 4 bases and at J to 0 bases, leaving 5 bases not matched to a gene. Per the germline V gene, CDR1 is MNHEY and CDR2 is SVGAGI. The CDR3 length is 16 residues. CDR3 coding DNA: TGTGCCAGCAGTTGGGGGACAGGGGTTTCTAACTATGGCTACACCTTC. This gives the protein CASSWGTGVSNYGYTF.

V usage is TRBV5-1 and J usage is TRBJ2-7; TRBD1 aligns across 7 bases. Trimming removed 0 bases from V and 3 bases from J; junction bases left unmatched: 6. Per germline, CDR1 SGHRS and CDR2 YFSETQ. There are 15 residues in the CDR3. The CDR3 nucleotides read TGCGCCAGCAGCTTGGACGGGACAGAGTACTACGAGCAGTACTTC. Protein product: CASSLDGTEYYEQYF.

The chain combines TRBV5-1 with TRBJ2-2; D uncertain. From germline, CDR1 is SGHRS and CDR2 YFSETQ. The ends were cut back, 4 bases at V and 9 bases at J, with 16 bases in the middle. The CDR3 has 14 residues. The CDR3 coding sequence is TGCGCCAGCAGCCCCACCCCAGGAGCTTGGGAGCTGTTTTTT. It codes for CASSPTPGAWELFF.